These 24 T cell receptor beta chains share one sample of origin, sequenced in a study of T cell responses to AZD1222 COVID-19 vaccine. Sequenced by immunoSEQ multiplex PCR; TCRdb stores in-frame clones only, minus some. Of 250,000 or so clones in the sample, about 92% are singletons; the top ten hold 0.5% to 0.65%. This material consisted of peripheral blood, taken on day 0 of AZD1222 vaccination. The receptor set was obtained from an adult in good health.

The table lists this clone with a count of one. The V gene is TRBV5-1, the J gene TRBJ2-7, with 9 bases lining up with TRBD1. The CDR3 is made up of 13 amino acids. After removal of 4 bases from V and 12 bases from J, the junction contained 11 bases not matched to a gene. Germline V gene sequence: CDR1 SGHRS, CDR2 YFSETQ. The CDR3 loop reads CASSIDPGQGLYF. CDR3 DNA sequence: TGCGCCAGCAGCATTGACCCGGGACAGGGTCTGTACTTC.

The chain uses TRBV18 and TRBJ2-7; 7 nucleotides line up with TRBD2. V was clipped by 4 bases and J by 1 base; unmatched bases: 7. Germline V lookup: CDR1 KGHSH, CDR2 LQKENI. There are 15 residues in the CDR3. CDR3 loop: CASSLVLAESYEQYF. The CDR3 DNA sequence: TGTGCCAGCTCACTAGTTCTAGCGGAATCCTACGAGCAGTACTTC. Complete variable domain (other parts from reference TRBV18 and TRBJ2-7): NAGVMQNPRHLVRRRGQEARLRCSPMKGHSHVYWYRQLPEEGLKFMVYLQKENIIDESGMPKERFSAEFPKEGPSILRIQQVVRGDSAAYFCASSLVLAESYEQYFGPGTRLTVT.

V usage is TRBV7-9 and J usage is TRBJ2-3, with D hard to call. The CDR3 covers 13 residues. Germline-derived CDR1 and CDR2 are SEHNR and FQNEAQ (reference sequence). V was shortened by 7 bases and J by 4 bases, with 12 bases between the two germline ends. CDR3 sequence reads: CASTPWTADTQYF. The CDR3, as DNA: TGTGCCAGCACCCCGTGGACCGCAGATACGCAGTATTTT.

The chain couples TRBV4-3 to TRBJ2-7; 9 bases line up with TRBD2. The CDR3 runs to 16 residues. V shed 0 bases, J shed 1 base, and the junction held 4 bases outside the gene matches. The germline V gene has CDR1 LGHNA and CDR2 YSLEER. The CDR3 here is CASSQDQTSGSYEQYF. CDR3 nucleotide sequence: TGCGCCAGCAGCCAAGATCAGACTAGCGGATCCTACGAGCAGTACTTC.

The chain carries TRBV6-5 and TRBJ2-7; D is possibly TRBD1 (5 bases). The V end was cut by 0 bases, the J end by 0 bases, with 6 bases between. Looked up from germline, CDR1 is MNHEY and CDR2 is SVGAGI. The CDR3 has 14 residues. The CDR3 bases are TGTGCCAGCAGTTACTCAGACAGCTCCTACGAGCAGTACTTC. Its translation: CASSYSDSSYEQYF.

The CDR3 protein is CASSVAPGPRGYEQYF. The CDR3 DNA follows: TGTGCCAGCAGCGTAGCCCCAGGGCCCAGGGGCTACGAGCAGTACTTC. The V gene is TRBV9, the J gene TRBJ2-7; weak D call: TRBD1 (6 bases). The CDR3 is made up of 16 amino acids. In germline, CDR1 is SGDLS, CDR2 YYNGEE. V lost 0 bases, J lost 3 bases, and 16 bases lay in between.

The V and J genes are TRBV7-2 and TRBJ1-6, with D possibly TRBD1 on 6 matching bases. CDR3 length: 16 amino acids. The germline V gene has CDR1 SGHTA and CDR2 FQGNSA. V lost 5 bases and J 5 bases, leaving 16 bases between the germline ends. CDR3 in DNA: TGTGCCAGCAGCCCCCGACGACAGGTGAATAATTCACCCCTCCACTTT. Encoded protein: CASSPRRQVNNSPLHF. Filled out from reference TRBV7-2 and TRBJ1-6, the complete variable domain reads GAGVSQSPSNKVTEKGKDVELRCDPISGHTALYWYRQSLGQGLEFLIYFQGNSAPDKSGLPSDRFSAERTGGSVSTLTIQRTQQEDSAVYLCASSPRRQVNNSPLHFGNGTRLTVT.

The chain employs TRBV11-2 and TRBJ2-4; D possibly uses TRBD1 or TRBD2 (6 bases each). Trimming left V 4 bases short and J 15 bases short, with 19 bases between. CDR3 length equals 13 residues. Germline loops: CDR1 SGHAT, CDR2 FQNNGV. In DNA form, the CDR3 reads TGTGCCAGCAGCTCTTCCGGGGGACACGCGCGGTACTTC. Protein product: CASSSSGGHARYF.

The chain combines TRBV28 with TRBJ1-1; no firm D call. Germline loops: CDR1 MDHEN, CDR2 SYDVKM. The CDR3 has 12 residues. V shed 7 bases and J shed 5 bases, with 11 bases lying between them. CDR3 nucleotides: TGTGCCAGCACACTGGGGAGTACTGAAGCTTTCTTT. Translating gives CASTLGSTEAFF. The full variable domain, its missing parts supplied by reference TRBV28 and TRBJ1-1, is DVKVTQSSRYLVKRTGEKVFLECVQDMDHENMFWYRQDPGLGLRLIYFSYDVKMKEKGDIPEGYSVSREKKERFSLILESASTNQTSMYLCASTLGSTEAFFGQGTRLTVV.

The rearrangement links TRBV28 to TRBJ1-5, with a tentative D call TRBD1 (5 bases). V was clipped by 6 bases and J by 5 bases, with 17 bases between them. The CDR3 runs 15 residues. CDR1 MDHEN and CDR2 SYDVKM come from the germline V gene. The CDR3 bases are TGTGCCAGCAGGCCCGGGGGGGGATGGGATCAGCCCCAGCATTTT. Amino acids: CASRPGGGWDQPQHF.

J is TRBJ2-3 and V is TRBV7-9, with 8 bases fitting TRBD2. J was trimmed by 5 bases and V by 5 bases; bases with no gene match: 9. The CDR3 is made up of 15 amino acids. Germline loops: CDR1 SEHNR, CDR2 FQNEAQ (reference sequence). The CDR3 bases are TGTGCCAGCAGCCTATTGAGCGGGAGCGTAGATACGCAGTATTTT. It encodes CASSLLSGSVDTQYF.

CDR3 residues: CAISESWTRDSEQYF. The CDR3 DNA reads TGTGCCATCAGTGAGTCTTGGACAAGAGATAGCGAGCAGTACTTC. This chain connects TRBV10-3 to TRBJ2-7, with D perhaps matching TRBD1 (5 bases). The ends were cut back, 0 bases at V and 6 bases at J, with 15 bases in the middle. The CDR3 consists of 15 residues. The germline CDR1 and CDR2 sequences are ENHRY and SYGVKD.

CDR3 in amino acids: CASSLEGGPYEQYF. The CDR3 DNA reads TGTGCCAGCAGCTTAGAGGGGGGCCCCTACGAGCAGTACTTC. The V call is TRBV11-1, the J call TRBJ2-7; D could derive from TRBD1 or TRBD2 (6 bases each). The V gene lost 1 base and the J gene lost 2 bases, with 9 bases spanning the gap. This CDR3 has 14 amino acids. The germline gives CDR1 SGHAT, CDR2 FQDESV (reference sequence).

The V gene is TRBV7-9, the J gene TRBJ2-5; D gene uncertain. Germline V gene sequence: CDR1 SEHNR, CDR2 FQNEAQ (reference sequence). Deletions cut 1 base from V and 1 base from J, with 10 bases between. The CDR3 is made up of 15 amino acids. CDR3 bases: TGTGCCAGCAGCTTAGTGTTAGGCCTCCAAGAGACCCAGTACTTC. This sequence encodes CASSLVLGLQETQYF.

This chain joins TRBV11-2 and TRBJ1-4; no definite D call. Trimming stripped 5 bases from V and 7 bases from J, with 14 bases between. The CDR3 sequence is 14 residues long. The germline CDR1 and CDR2 sequences are SGHAT and FQNNGV. The CDR3 here is CASSNRRLSEKLFF. The CDR3 DNA reads as TGTGCCAGCAGCAATAGAAGGCTATCTGAAAAACTGTTTTTT.

The V call is TRBV5-6, the J call TRBJ1-6; weak D call: TRBD1 (5 bases). CDR3 length: 17 residues. Trimming took off 0 bases at V and 0 bases at J, with 10 bases between the two ends. In germline, CDR1 is SGHDT, CDR2 YYEEEE. The CDR3 DNA reads as TGTGCCAGCAGCTTGGGGGGACCGAGCTCCTATAATTCACCCCTCCACTTT. It yields the protein CASSLGGPSSYNSPLHF.

V and J are TRBV28 and TRBJ1-2, with D uncertain. With 7 bases removed from V and 3 bases from J, the gap between germline ends came to 12 bases. The CDR3 covers 13 residues. Germline V gene lookup returns CDR1 MDHEN and CDR2 SYDVKM. CDR3 sequence reads: CASTSSIDYGYTF. In nucleotides, the CDR3 is TGTGCCAGCACCTCCTCTATCGACTATGGCTACACCTTC.

As concerns this clone: A read error may produce the germline difference seen at one junction end. This chain uses TRBV28 with TRBJ1-4; the D is unclear. This CDR3 is 10 amino acids long. CDR1 MDHEN and CDR2 SYDVKM come from the germline V gene. CDR3: CASGFEKLFF. Here the CDR3 DNA reads TGTGCCAGCGGTTTCGAAAAACTGTTTTTT.

The count of this clone is one. The chain employs TRBV5-1 and TRBJ2-2, with TRBD1 matching over 10 bases. Germline CDR1 SGHRS, CDR2 YFSETQ. The length of the CDR3 is 16 residues. V lost 3 bases, J lost 0 bases, and 2 bases stayed unmatched. Here the CDR3 reads CASSSGQGANTGELFF. In DNA form, the CDR3 reads TGCGCCAGCAGCTCCGGACAGGGGGCGAACACCGGGGAGCTGTTTTTT.

The chain employs TRBV3-1 (or the pseudogene TRBV3-2) and TRBJ2-5; 9 bases are shared with TRBD2. The CDR3 is 17 residues long. The junction had 12 bases not matched to a gene; V was cut back by 2 bases and J by 5 bases. Germline-derived CDR1 and CDR2 are LGHDT and YNNKEL (reference sequence). This CDR3 is CASSQREGTSFLETQYF. In nucleotides, the CDR3 is TGTGCCAGCAGCCAACGTGAGGGGACTAGCTTTTTGGAGACCCAGTACTTC.

The rearrangement uses TRBV7-3 and TRBJ2-1; 10 nucleotides line up with TRBD2. The trim removed 4 bases at V and 9 bases at J, leaving 12 bases unmatched. The CDR3 has 16 residues. The germline CDR1 and CDR2 sequences are SGHTA and FQGTGA. This CDR3 reads CASSWGASGRYGEQFF. The CDR3 DNA follows: TGTGCCAGCAGCTGGGGGGCTAGCGGGAGATACGGTGAGCAGTTCTTC.

This clone was recorded only once. The rearrangement links TRBV3-1 (or the pseudogene TRBV3-2) to TRBJ2-5, with 10 bases identical to TRBD2. J gave up 1 base and V 4 bases, and 3 bases lay outside the gene matches. CDR1 is LGHDT, CDR2 YNNKEL, per germline (reference sequence). The CDR3 runs 15 residues. CDR3 DNA: TGTGCCAGCAGCCTCTGGACTAGCGGCCAAGAGACCCAGTACTTC. The encoded protein is CASSLWTSGQETQYF.

The rearrangement links TRBV18 to TRBJ2-7; 13 bases are a match to TRBD2. Germline CDR1 reads KGHSH; CDR2 reads LQKENI. The junction had 8 bases not matched to a gene; V was cut back by 6 bases and J by 6 bases. The CDR3 consists of 15 residues. The CDR3 region has the DNA TGTGCCAGCTCGACAGGGACTAGCGGGAATTCCGAGCAGTACTTC. Its protein is CASSTGTSGNSEQYF.

The chain carries TRBV28 and TRBJ2-1; TRBD2 matches at 7 bases. CDR1 is MDHEN, CDR2 SYDVKM, per germline. This CDR3 is built from 13 residues. Germline trimming cut 9 bases from V and 7 bases from J; bases unmatched to any gene: 9. CDR3 coding DNA: TGTGCCAGTCGGGCTAGCGGAAATAATGAGCAGTTCTTC. Translating gives CASRASGNNEQFF.